Below, 25 T cell receptor beta chains from the same sample are listed, as sequenced in a study of blood T cell repertoires in COVID-19. Sequenced by immunoSEQ multiplex PCR; TCRdb stores in-frame clones only, minus some. The data hold under 70,000 clones, with around 70% observed a single time. The specimen sequenced was peripheral blood. These TCRs come from an older woman with acute or convalescent COVID-19.

This chain links TRBV5-4 with TRBJ2-2; D perhaps matches TRBD2 (6 bases). Germline V lookup: CDR1 SGHNT, CDR2 YYREEE (reference sequence). This CDR3 has 16 residues. Trimming shortened V by 0 bases and J by 5 bases, and 14 bases separated the two germline ends. CDR3 DNA: TGTGCCAGCAGCTTGGACGGGGGATTCGGGACCGGGGAGCTGTTTTTT. Residues: CASSLDGGFGTGELFF.

The rearrangement joins TRBV4-1 to TRBJ1-5; D is ambiguous. V lost 0 bases, J lost 6 bases, and 6 bases lay in between. The CDR3 has 13 residues. CDR1 MGHRA and CDR2 YSYEKL come from the germline V gene. The CDR3 DNA reads TGCGCCAGCAGCCAAGATCCGGGTCAGCCCCAGCATTTT. It yields the protein CASSQDPGQPQHF.

The chain joins TRBV18 to TRBJ1-2; weak D call: TRBD1 (6 bases). V was pared by 1 base and J by 4 bases, with 13 bases between. This CDR3 region has 15 residues. CDR1 is KGHSH, CDR2 LQKENI, per germline. Written as DNA, the CDR3 is TGTGCCAGCTCACCACGCACGGACAGCGGCTATGGCTACACCTTC. Translating gives CASSPRTDSGYGYTF.

A few counts support this clone. The chain employs TRBV27 and TRBJ1-1; weak D call: TRBD1 (6 bases). The CDR3 runs 18 residues. The V end lost 1 base, the J end lost 4 bases, and 22 bases lay between the germline ends. Germline assignment: CDR1 MNHEY and CDR2 SMNVEV (reference sequence). CDR3 DNA: TGTGCCAGCAGTTTATATCGGTCCTGGGGGCCTCGAGGCACTGAAGCTTTCTTT. Translation: CASSLYRSWGPRGTEAFF.

The chain couples TRBV3-1 (or the pseudogene TRBV3-2) to TRBJ1-6; D unresolved. V dropped 1 base and J dropped 7 bases, with 8 bases sitting between them. This CDR3 has 14 residues. CDR1 is LGHDT, CDR2 YNNKEL, per germline (reference sequence). As DNA, the CDR3 is TGTGCCAGCAGCCAAGGGGTGGAGAATTCACCCCTCCACTTT. Protein: CASSQGVENSPLHF.

The count of this clone is one. The DNA of the CDR3 is TGTGCCAGCAACGGACACTTTCCTAACAATGAGCAGTTCTTC. As protein: CASNGHFPNNEQFF. This chain connects TRBV7-2 to TRBJ2-1, with D possibly TRBD1 on 5 matching bases. Looked up from germline, CDR1 is SGHTA and CDR2 is FQGNSA. Trimming stripped 7 bases from V and 5 bases from J, with 15 bases between. The CDR3 extends over 14 amino acids.

The rearrangement uses TRBV7-9 and TRBJ2-2, with 9 bases fitting TRBD1. The CDR3 has 16 amino acids. J lost 5 bases, V lost 8 bases, and 12 bases had no gene match. Germline CDR1 reads SEHNR; CDR2 reads FQNEAQ (reference sequence). Here the CDR3 DNA reads TGTGCCAGCTCTAGAGGAGGGACAGGGATAACCGGGGAGCTGTTTTTT. Protein product: CASSRGGTGITGELFF.

This clone was seen many times. The gene calls are TRBV18 and TRBJ1-5; no definite D call. Germline V gives CDR1 KGHSH, CDR2 LQKENI. V was clipped by 5 bases and J by 1 base, with 12 bases between them. The CDR3 extends over 15 amino acids. The CDR3 DNA is TGTGCCAGCTCAAGTGGAGGCGGGAGCAATCAGCCCCAGCATTTT. Translated: CASSSGGGSNQPQHF.

This clone appeared a few times. This chain joins TRBV12-5 and TRBJ1-5; a possible D gene is TRBD1 (5 bases). This CDR3 region has 13 residues. V lost 6 bases, J lost 5 bases, and 11 bases lay in between. From germline, CDR1 is LGHNT and CDR2 FRNRAP. The CDR3 loop reads CASGGDSYQPQHF. In DNA, the CDR3 is TGTGCTAGTGGCGGAGACAGCTATCAGCCCCAGCATTTT.

This clone was seen just once. The V gene is TRBV19, the J gene TRBJ2-3; 12 nucleotides agree with TRBD2. Germline V gene data show CDR1 as LNHDA and CDR2 as SQIVND (reference sequence). This CDR3 spans 15 amino acids. Germline trimming cut 6 bases from V and 7 bases from J; bases unmatched to any gene: 8. The CDR3, as DNA: TGTGCCAGTAGAACTAGCGGGGGGCTCAGGTATACGCAGTATTTT. Translation: CASRTSGGLRYTQYF.

This clone occurred a few times. The chain employs TRBV9 and TRBJ1-1; D ambiguous. V dropped 1 base and J dropped 2 bases, with 9 bases sitting between them. The CDR3 is 14 residues long. Germline V gene data show CDR1 as SGDLS and CDR2 as YYNGEE. The CDR3 region has the DNA TGTGCCAGCAGCGTACAGGCAGCCAACACTGAAGCTTTCTTT. Its protein product is CASSVQAANTEAFF.

The chain combines TRBV5-4 with TRBJ1-5; D gene ambiguous. This CDR3 comprises 12 residues. The ends were cut back, 5 bases at V and 6 bases at J, with 9 bases in the middle. Germline V gene sequence: CDR1 SGHNT, CDR2 YYREEE (reference sequence). CDR3 protein: CASSFRGQPQHF. In nucleotides, the CDR3 is TGTGCCAGCAGTTTCCGCGGTCAGCCCCAGCATTTT. The variable domain in full, completed from reference TRBV5-4 and TRBJ1-5, reads ETGVTQSPTHLIKTRGQQVTLRCSSQSGHNTVSWYQQALGQGPQFIFQYYREEENGRGNFPPRFSGLQFPNYSSELNVNALELDDSALYLCASSFRGQPQHFGDGTRLSIL.

The chain combines TRBV15 with TRBJ1-6; D unclear. The germline CDR1 and CDR2 sequences are LNHNV and YYDKDF (reference sequence). V lost 5 bases and J 8 bases, leaving 16 bases between the germline ends. The CDR3 has 15 residues. The DNA for the CDR3 is TGTGCCACCAGCTCTCGGTTGCCCTTAGATTCACCCCTCCACTTT. This codes for CATSSRLPLDSPLHF.

The chain couples TRBV11-2 to TRBJ1-6; TRBD1 is a possible D gene (5 bases). The CDR3 is made up of 13 amino acids. Between the trimmed V and J ends, which lost 2 bases and 16 bases, there was a span of 15 bases. Germline values: CDR1 SGHAT, CDR2 FQNNGV. The CDR3 sequence is CASSLNPQVFLHF. The CDR3 DNA is TGTGCCAGCAGCTTAAACCCACAGGTTTTTCTCCACTTT.

This clone is large (0.1 to 1%). V is TRBV6-5 and J is TRBJ2-7; 7 bases fit TRBD2. CDR3 length equals 15 residues. J lost 2 bases, V lost 8 bases, and 12 bases had no gene match. Germline V gene data show CDR1 as MNHEY and CDR2 as SVGAGI. This chain's CDR3 is CASREWEGVAYEQYF. The CDR3 coding sequence is TGTGCCAGCCGAGAATGGGAGGGAGTGGCCTACGAGCAGTACTTC.

The chain carries TRBV18 and TRBJ1-1, with D possibly being TRBD1 (6 bases). The CDR3 is 13 residues long. From germline, CDR1 is KGHSH and CDR2 LQKENI. Between the trimmed V and J ends, which lost 5 bases and 1 base, there was a span of 8 bases. The CDR3 protein is CASSSGQNTEAFF. The CDR3 nucleotides read TGTGCCAGCTCATCGGGACAGAACACTGAAGCTTTCTTT.

This chain joins TRBV19 and TRBJ2-1; D may be TRBD2 (5 bases). The V end lost 4 bases, the J end lost 3 bases, and 10 bases lay between the germline ends. CDR1 LNHDA and CDR2 SQIVND come from the germline V gene (reference sequence). The CDR3 runs to 14 residues. DNA for the CDR3: TGTGCCAGTAGTACCCTGACTATCTACAATGAGCAGTTCTTC. It codes for CASSTLTIYNEQFF.

The rearrangement uses TRBV7-9 and TRBJ2-3; 9 nucleotides align to TRBD1. The length of the CDR3 is 15 residues. The V gene end was trimmed by 5 bases and the J gene end by 4 bases; junction bases not matched to a gene: 7. Looked up from germline, CDR1 is SEHNR and CDR2 is FQNEAQ (reference sequence). In DNA, the CDR3 is TGTGCCAGCAGCACCACAGGGGGCATCGCAGATACGCAGTATTTT. It yields the protein CASSTTGGIADTQYF.

The chain recombines TRBV5-6 with TRBJ2-3; TRBD2 agrees at 9 bases. The V and J ends lost 7 bases and 3 bases, in that order; junction bases with no gene match: 6. Per germline, CDR1 SGHDT and CDR2 YYEEEE. The CDR3 has 14 residues. CDR3 nucleotides: TGTGCCAGCCAAGGGGCGGGGGGGACAGATACGCAGTATTTT. Translation gives CASQGAGGTDTQYF.

To note about this clone: Other DNA sequences in the sample encode the same CDR3. The rearrangement links TRBV12-3 or TRBV12-4 to TRBJ1-1; D call uncertain. V was pared by 3 bases and J by 1 base, with 6 bases between. The CDR3 has 13 amino acids. Written as DNA, the CDR3 is TGTGCCAGCAGTTTCTCCGGGAACACTGAAGCTTTCTTT. As protein: CASSFSGNTEAFF.

This sequence joins TRBV7-9 and TRBJ1-2, with 7 bases aligning to TRBD1. V trimming: 3 bases; J trimming: 0 bases; junction bases outside the gene matches: 1. This CDR3 contains 14 residues. CDR1 and CDR2 (germline): SEHNR, FQNEAQ (reference sequence). CDR3 nucleotides: TGTGCCAGCAGCTTCGGGACAGCTAACTATGGCTACACCTTC. Its protein is CASSFGTANYGYTF.

This clone was seen ten or more times. Other nucleotide sequences in the sample specify the same CDR3. CDR3 coding DNA: TGTGCCAGCAGCTTGGCAGCAGATACGCAGTATTTT. This encodes CASSLAADTQYF. The chain joins TRBV5-4 to TRBJ2-3; D unclear. The CDR3 has 12 residues. Between the trimmed V and J ends, which lost 0 bases and 4 bases, there was a span of 3 bases. The V gene's germline CDR1 is SGHNT and CDR2 YYREEE (reference sequence).

The rearrangement links TRBV7-6 to TRBJ1-5; 9 nucleotides agree with TRBD1. V lost 5 bases to trimming and J lost 3 bases; unmatched junction nucleotides: 14. From germline, CDR1 is SGHVS and CDR2 FNYEAQ. The CDR3 has 18 residues. The DNA for the CDR3 is TGTGCCAGCAGCCCCCGACCCGGGACAGGGATCAACAATCAGCCCCAGCATTTT. Its translation: CASSPRPGTGINNQPQHF.

V and J are TRBV9 and TRBJ1-2; a weak D match, TRBD1 (6 bases). The germline V and J ends were trimmed by 0 bases and 10 bases, with 16 bases remaining between them. The CDR3 sequence is 14 residues long. From germline, CDR1 is SGDLS and CDR2 YYNGEE. The CDR3 bases are TGTGCCAGCAGCGTAGTAGGGGACACGGAGCCCTACACCTTC. Amino acids: CASSVVGDTEPYTF.

This clone has only one observation. V gene TRBV6-5 combines with J gene TRBJ2-3, with D tentatively TRBD1 (6 bases). Germline CDR1 MNHEY, CDR2 SVGAGI. V lost 5 bases to trimming and J lost 8 bases, with 11 bases between them. The length of the CDR3 is 12 residues. As DNA, the CDR3 is TGTGCCAGCAGTCCACAGGGTGGTACGCAGTATTTT. Protein: CASSPQGGTQYF.